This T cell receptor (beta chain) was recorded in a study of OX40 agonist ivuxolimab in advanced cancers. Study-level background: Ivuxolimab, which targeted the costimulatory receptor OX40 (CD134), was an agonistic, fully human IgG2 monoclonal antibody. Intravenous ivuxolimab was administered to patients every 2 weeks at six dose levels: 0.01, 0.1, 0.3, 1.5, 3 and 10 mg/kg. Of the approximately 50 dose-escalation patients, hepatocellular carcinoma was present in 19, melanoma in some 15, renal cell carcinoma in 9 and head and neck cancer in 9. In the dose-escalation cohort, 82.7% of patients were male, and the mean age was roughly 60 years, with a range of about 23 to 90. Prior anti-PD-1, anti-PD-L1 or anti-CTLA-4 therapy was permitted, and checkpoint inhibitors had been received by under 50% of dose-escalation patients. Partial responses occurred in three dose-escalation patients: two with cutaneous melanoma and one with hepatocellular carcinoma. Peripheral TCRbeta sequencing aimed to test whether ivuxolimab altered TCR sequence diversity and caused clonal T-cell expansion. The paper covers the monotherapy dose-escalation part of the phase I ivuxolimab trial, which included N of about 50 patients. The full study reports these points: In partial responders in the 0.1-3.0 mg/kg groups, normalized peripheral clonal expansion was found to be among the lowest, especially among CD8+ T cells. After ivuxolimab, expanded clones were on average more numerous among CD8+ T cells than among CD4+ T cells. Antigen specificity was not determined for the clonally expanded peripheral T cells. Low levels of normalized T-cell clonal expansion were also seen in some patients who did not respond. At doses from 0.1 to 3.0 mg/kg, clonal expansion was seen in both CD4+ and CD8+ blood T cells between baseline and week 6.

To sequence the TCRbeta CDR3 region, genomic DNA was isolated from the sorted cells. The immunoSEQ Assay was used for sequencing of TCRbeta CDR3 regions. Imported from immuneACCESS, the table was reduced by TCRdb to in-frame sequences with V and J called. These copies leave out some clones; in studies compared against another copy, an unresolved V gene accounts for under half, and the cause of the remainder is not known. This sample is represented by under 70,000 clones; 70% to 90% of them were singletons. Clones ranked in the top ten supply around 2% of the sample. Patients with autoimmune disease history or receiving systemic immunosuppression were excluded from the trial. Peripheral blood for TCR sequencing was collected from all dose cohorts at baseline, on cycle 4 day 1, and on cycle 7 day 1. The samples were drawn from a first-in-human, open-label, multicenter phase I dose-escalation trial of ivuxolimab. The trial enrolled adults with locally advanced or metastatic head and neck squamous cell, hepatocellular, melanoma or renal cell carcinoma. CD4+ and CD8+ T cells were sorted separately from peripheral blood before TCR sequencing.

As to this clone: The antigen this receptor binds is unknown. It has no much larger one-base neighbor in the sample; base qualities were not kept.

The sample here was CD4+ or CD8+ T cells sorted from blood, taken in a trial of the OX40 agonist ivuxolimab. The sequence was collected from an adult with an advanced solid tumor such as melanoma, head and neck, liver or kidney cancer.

The base sequence is TGTGCCAGCCGGGGGGGATCCTACGAGCAGTACTTC. This translates into CASRGGSYEQYF. This chain is built from TRBV2 and TRBJ2-7; 8 nucleotides in the junction match TRBD2. The CDR3 runs 12 amino acids, cysteine and phenylalanine included. Of the read, only the CDR3 DNA is kept; its 36 bases are in frame from base 1. Trimming takes 8 bases off V and 1 base off J; junction bases not matched to a gene: 1. Via the germline V gene, CDR1 is SNHLY and CDR2 FYNNEI. Reference TRBV2 and TRBJ2-7 genes cover what lies past the CDR3, so the full variable domain is EPEVTQTPSHQVTQMGQEVILRCVPISNHLYFYWYRQILGQKVEFLVSFYNNEISEKSEIFDDQFSVERPDGSNFTLKIRSTKLEDSAMYFCASRGGSYEQYFGPGTRLTVT.